These T cell receptor beta chains were read from a single sample in a study of cytomegalovirus exposure and HLA in healthy donors. Produced via immunoSEQ multiplex PCR; TCRdb's table is partial and in-frame only. The profile shows 80,000 or so clones, roughly 69% of them singletons. The material sequenced was PBMCs. Every receptor here comes from a woman aged 45-65 years in good health and CMV-seropositive. CDR3s include the opening cysteine and the closing phenylalanine or tryptophan. The D gene is left open where the match is weak. The size of a clone is reported for some rows only, either as once, few or many, or as a class for expanded clones.

TRBV6-5,TRBJ2-7,NA,TRBD2,TGTGCCAGCAGTCCGGGAAGCGGGGGGATTTACGAGCAGTACTTC,CASSPGSGGIYEQYF
TRBV5-4,TRBJ1-2,NA,TRBD1,TGTGTCAGCAGCTTGGGACAGGGGGCGGATTATGGCTACACCTTC,CVSSLGQGADYGYTF
TRBV11-2,TRBJ1-6,NA,NA,TGTGCCAGCAGCTTCACCGACAGAGATAATTCACCCCTCCACTTT,CASSFTDRDNSPLHF
TRBV7-9,TRBJ2-3,few,TRBD2,TGTGCCAGCAGCTTAGCGGGACTAGCGGATTCAAGGTATTTT,CASSLAGLADSRYF
TRBV2,TRBJ1-5,few,NA,TGTGCCAGCATGGGAGGGTTTAGCAATCAGCCCCAGCATTTT,CASMGGFSNQPQHF
TRBV6-5,TRBJ1-1,NA,NA,TGTGCCAGCAGGGAGACAGCCGGACAAAAAGCTTTCTTT,CASRETAGQKAFF
TRBV11-2,TRBJ2-3,NA,NA,TGTGCCAGCAGCTTAGAGGGGGCCATCACAGATACGCAGTATTTT,CASSLEGAITDTQYF
TRBV11-3,TRBJ2-3,NA,TRBD2,TGTGCCAGCAGCTTAGGAAACCCCTTTATTCGGACTAGCGGGACAGATACGCAGTATTTT,CASSLGNPFIRTSGTDTQYF
TRBV4-1,TRBJ2-5,NA,NA,TGCGCCAGCAGCCTAAGCAGGGTAGAGACCCAGTACTTC,CASSLSRVETQYF
TRBV28,TRBJ2-1,NA,TRBD1,TGTGCCAGCAGTTACCGGACAGGGGGTCCCTCCTACAATGAGCAGTTCTTC,CASSYRTGGPSYNEQFF
TRBV11-3,TRBJ2-3,NA,TRBD1,TGTGCCAGCAGCTTATATACAGGGGGCGCATCAGATACGCAGTATTTT,CASSLYTGGASDTQYF
TRBV7-9,TRBJ1-5,few,NA,TGTTCCAGCAGCTCGGGAGATCAGCCCCAGCATTTT,CSSSSGDQPQHF
TRBV7-9,TRBJ1-3,few,TRBD1,TGTGCCAGCAGCTCCCAGGGGACAGGGCGGGGGTTCTCTGGAAACACCATATATTTT,CASSSQGTGRGFSGNTIYF
TRBV11-2,TRBJ2-3,NA,NA,TGTGCCAGTTCCACATTGGGGGGGCGGGAGTATTTT,CASSTLGGREYF
TRBV5-1,TRBJ1-6,once,TRBD1,TGCGCCAGCAGAGACAGGGAACGGTCACCCCTCCACTTT,CASRDRERSPLHF
TRBV5-6,TRBJ2-5,once,NA,TGTGCCAGCAGCTTCCGGGAGACCCAGTACTTC,CASSFRETQYF
TRBV7-9,TRBJ2-1,NA,TRBD2,TGTGCCAGCAGCTCTGATAGCGGGGGGGCCAAAAATGAGCAGTTCTTC,CASSSDSGGAKNEQFF
TRBV14,TRBJ1-2,NA,NA,TGTGCCAGCAGCCAAGATGAGAGGGCTGGGGTTGGCTACACCTTC,CASSQDERAGVGYTF
TRBV19,TRBJ2-7,NA,NA,TGTGCCCGTAGACCTACGGGGACCTACGAGCAGTACTTC,CARRPTGTYEQYF
TRBV6-1,TRBJ1-2,NA,NA,TGTGCCAGCAGGGAGGGGAGCCTCAACTATGGCTACACCTTC,CASREGSLNYGYTF
TRBV11-2,TRBJ1-5,few,NA,TGTGCCAGCAGCTTAGTCCCCGGCAATCAGCCCCAGCATTTT,CASSLVPGNQPQHF
TRBV28,TRBJ1-2,NA,TRBD1,TGTGCCAGCAGTTTAGTAACCGGGACAGGGGTGTATGGCTACACCTTC,CASSLVTGTGVYGYTF
TRBV5-5,TRBJ2-4,NA,NA,TGTGCCAGCAGCTTGGCTAGGCTAGCCAAAAACATTCAGTACTTC,CASSLARLAKNIQYF
TRBV6-6,TRBJ2-5,NA,TRBD2,TGTGCCAGCAGGCCGGGAGGGGGACAAGAGACCCAGTACTTC,CASRPGGGQETQYF
TRBV5-6,TRBJ2-5,few,NA,TGTGCCAGCAGCTTGGGGCCTCAAGAGACCCAGTACTTC,CASSLGPQETQYF
TRBV9,TRBJ2-7,once,NA,TGTGCCAGCAGCGTAAGGGGTGGTGGCAACGAGCAGTACTTC,CASSVRGGGNEQYF
TRBV2,TRBJ2-2,NA,NA,TGTGCCAGCAGTGAAGCGGACACCCCCGGGGAGCTGTTTTTT,CASSEADTPGELFF
TRBV9,TRBJ2-6,NA,NA,TGTGCCAGCAGCGTTACCCCAAGGACACAAACTGGGGCCAACGTCCTGACTTTC,CASSVTPRTQTGANVLTF
TRBV5-1,TRBJ1-2,NA,NA,TGCGCCAGCAGCTTGGCCCAGGGGTGGGAGAACTATGGCTACACCTTC,CASSLAQGWENYGYTF
TRBV28,TRBJ2-2,NA,NA,TGTGCCAGCACACCCGGGACTCCTACCGGGGAGCTGTTTTTT,CASTPGTPTGELFF
TRBV9,TRBJ1-2,NA,TRBD1,TGTGCCAGCAGCCCCGGGACAGCCGACGCGCTTAACTATGGCTACACCTTC,CASSPGTADALNYGYTF
TRBV6-1,TRBJ1-2,NA,NA,TGTGCCAGCAGTTCAAGAGGGCTGATCGGCTACACCTTC,CASSSRGLIGYTF
TRBV5-5,TRBJ2-3,NA,NA,TGTGCCAGCAGCCGGGGACTGCCAGATGGCACAGATACGCAGTATTTT,CASSRGLPDGTDTQYF
TRBV5-6,TRBJ2-1,NA,TRBD2,TGTGCCAGCAGCTTAATTAGCGGGGGGACCTGGTATGAGCAGTTCTTC,CASSLISGGTWYEQFF
TRBV5-1,TRBJ2-2,NA,TRBD2,TGCGCCAGCAGCAAAGGACTAGCGGGGGGCCGAGAGCTATTTTTT,CASSKGLAGGRELFF
TRBV4-1,TRBJ2-5,NA,TRBD2,TGCGCCAGCAGCCGATTGGGACTAGCGGGGGCTGGGAGGCAAGAGACCCAGTACTTC,CASSRLGLAGAGRQETQYF
TRBV21-1,TRBJ1-1,NA,NA,TGTGCCAGCAGCAAAGCTTGGGGGCTGCCTACGAACACTGAAGCTTTCTTT,CASSKAWGLPTNTEAFF
TRBV5-6,TRBJ1-1,NA,NA,TGTGCCAGCAGCGCGGGTTTAGGGGGCACTGAAGCTTTCTTT,CASSAGLGGTEAFF
TRBV9,TRBJ1-1,few,NA,TGTGCCAGCAGCACAGGCCCCCAGGGCGGAACTGAAGCTTTCTTT,CASSTGPQGGTEAFF
TRBV5-5,TRBJ2-7,NA,NA,TGTGCCAGCAGCTTGGCAGGTTTCGGCTACGAGCAGTACTTC,CASSLAGFGYEQYF
TRBV11-2,TRBJ2-2,NA,NA,TGTGCCAGCAGCTTAGCCCCCTGGGCAAACGGGGAGCTGTTTTTT,CASSLAPWANGELFF
TRBV25-1,TRBJ2-6,NA,NA,TGTGCCAGCAGCAGGGCTGGGGCCAACGTCCTGACTTTC,CASSRAGANVLTF
TRBV7-9,TRBJ2-2,few,NA,TGTGCCATGCGAGCCTCGGGAGAGCTGTTTTTT,CAMRASGELFF